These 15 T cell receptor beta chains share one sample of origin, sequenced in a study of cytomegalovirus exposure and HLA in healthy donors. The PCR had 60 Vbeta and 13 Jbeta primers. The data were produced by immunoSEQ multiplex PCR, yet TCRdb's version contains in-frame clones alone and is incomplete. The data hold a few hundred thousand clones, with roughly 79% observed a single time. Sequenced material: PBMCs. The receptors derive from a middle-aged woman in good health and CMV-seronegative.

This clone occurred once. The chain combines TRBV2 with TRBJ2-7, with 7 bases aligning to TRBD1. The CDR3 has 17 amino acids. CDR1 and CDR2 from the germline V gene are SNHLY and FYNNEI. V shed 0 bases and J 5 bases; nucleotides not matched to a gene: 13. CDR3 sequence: CASSEAPGTARRNEQYF. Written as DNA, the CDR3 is TGTGCCAGCAGTGAAGCGCCTGGGACAGCGAGGAGGAACGAGCAGTACTTC. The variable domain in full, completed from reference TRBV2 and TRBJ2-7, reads EPEVTQTPSHQVTQMGQEVILRCVPISNHLYFYWYRQILGQKVEFLVSFYNNEISEKSEIFDDQFSVERPDGSNFTLKIRSTKLEDSAMYFCASSEAPGTARRNEQYFGPGTRLTVT.

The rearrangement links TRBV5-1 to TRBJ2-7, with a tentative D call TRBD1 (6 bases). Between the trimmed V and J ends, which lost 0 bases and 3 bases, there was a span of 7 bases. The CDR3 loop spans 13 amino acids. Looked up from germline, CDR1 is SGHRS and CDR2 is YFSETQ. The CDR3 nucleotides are TGCGCCAGCAGCTTGGACAGGGACTACGAGCAGTACTTC. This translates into CASSLDRDYEQYF.

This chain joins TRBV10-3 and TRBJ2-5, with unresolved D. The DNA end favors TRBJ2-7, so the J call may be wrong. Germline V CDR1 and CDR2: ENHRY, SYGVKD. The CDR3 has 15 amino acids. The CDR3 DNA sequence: TGTGCCATCAGTGAGTCGCGACCCCCCAGAGGCGAGCAGTACTTC. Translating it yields CAISESRPPRGEQYF.

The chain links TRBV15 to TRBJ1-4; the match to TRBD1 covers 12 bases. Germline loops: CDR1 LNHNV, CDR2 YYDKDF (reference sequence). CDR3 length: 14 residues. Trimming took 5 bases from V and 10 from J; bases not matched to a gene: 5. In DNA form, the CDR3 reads TGTGCCACCAGCGAGGGGACAGGGGGCCGAAAACTGTTTTTT. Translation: CATSEGTGGRKLFF.

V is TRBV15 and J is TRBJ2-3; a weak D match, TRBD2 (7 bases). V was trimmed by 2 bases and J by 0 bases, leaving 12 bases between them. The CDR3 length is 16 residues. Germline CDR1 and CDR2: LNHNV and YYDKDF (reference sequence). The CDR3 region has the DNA TGTGCCACCAGCAGATCCGGGGGGCCAAGCACAGATACGCAGTATTTT. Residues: CATSRSGGPSTDTQYF.

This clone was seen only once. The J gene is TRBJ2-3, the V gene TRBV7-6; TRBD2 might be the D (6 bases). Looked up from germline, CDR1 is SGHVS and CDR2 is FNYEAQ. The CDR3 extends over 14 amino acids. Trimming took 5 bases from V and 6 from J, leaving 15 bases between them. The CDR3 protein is CASSRGGDQDTQYF. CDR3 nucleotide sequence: TGTGCCAGCAGCCGCGGAGGGGACCAGGATACGCAGTATTTT.

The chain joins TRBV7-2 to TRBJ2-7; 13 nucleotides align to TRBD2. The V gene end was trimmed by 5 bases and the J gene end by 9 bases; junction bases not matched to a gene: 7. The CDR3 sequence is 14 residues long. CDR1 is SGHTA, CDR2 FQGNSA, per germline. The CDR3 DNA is TGTGCCAGCAGCCACGGACTAGCGGGGGTAGGGCAGTACTTC. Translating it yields CASSHGLAGVGQYF.

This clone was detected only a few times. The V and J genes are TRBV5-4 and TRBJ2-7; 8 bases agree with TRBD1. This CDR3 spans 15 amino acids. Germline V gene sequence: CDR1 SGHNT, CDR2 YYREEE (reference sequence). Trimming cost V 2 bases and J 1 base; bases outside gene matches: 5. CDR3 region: CASSFGTGMSYEQYF. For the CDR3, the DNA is TGTGCCAGCAGCTTCGGGACAGGTATGTCCTACGAGCAGTACTTC.

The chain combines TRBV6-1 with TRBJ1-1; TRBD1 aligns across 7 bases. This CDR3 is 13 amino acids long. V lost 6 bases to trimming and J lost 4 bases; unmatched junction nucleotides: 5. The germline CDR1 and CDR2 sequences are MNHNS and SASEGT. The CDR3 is CASSLQGSTEAFF. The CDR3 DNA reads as TGTGCCAGCAGCCTACAGGGGTCCACTGAAGCTTTCTTT.

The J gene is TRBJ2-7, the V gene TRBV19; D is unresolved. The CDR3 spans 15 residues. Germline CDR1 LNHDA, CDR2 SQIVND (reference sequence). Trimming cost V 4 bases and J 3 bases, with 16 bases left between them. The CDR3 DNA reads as TGTGCCAGTAGTACCGCTAGAGACCCCCTCTACGAGCAGTACTTC. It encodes CASSTARDPLYEQYF.

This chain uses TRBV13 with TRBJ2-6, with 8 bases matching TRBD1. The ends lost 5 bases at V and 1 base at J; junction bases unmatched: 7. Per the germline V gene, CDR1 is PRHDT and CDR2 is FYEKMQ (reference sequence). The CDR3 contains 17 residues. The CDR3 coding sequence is TGTGCCAGCAGCCAGCGGACAGGGAGGTCTGGGGCCAACGTCCTGACTTTC. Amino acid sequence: CASSQRTGRSGANVLTF.

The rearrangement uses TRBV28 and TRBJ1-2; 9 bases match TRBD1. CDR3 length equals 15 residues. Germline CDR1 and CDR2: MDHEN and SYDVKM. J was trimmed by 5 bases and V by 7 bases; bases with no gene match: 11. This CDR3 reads CASTFVGTGFYGYTF. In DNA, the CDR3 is TGTGCCAGCACCTTCGTGGGGACAGGGTTTTATGGCTACACCTTC.

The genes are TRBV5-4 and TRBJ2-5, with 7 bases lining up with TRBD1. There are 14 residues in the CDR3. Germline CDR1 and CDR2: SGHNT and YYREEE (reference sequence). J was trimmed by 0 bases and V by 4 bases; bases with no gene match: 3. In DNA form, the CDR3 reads TGTGCCAGCAGCAGAGACAGGGACCAAGAGACCCAGTACTTC. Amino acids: CASSRDRDQETQYF.

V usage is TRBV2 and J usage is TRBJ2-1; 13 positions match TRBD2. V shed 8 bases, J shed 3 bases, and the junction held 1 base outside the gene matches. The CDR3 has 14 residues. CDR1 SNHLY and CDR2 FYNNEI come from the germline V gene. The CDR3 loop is CASGTSGVYNEQFF. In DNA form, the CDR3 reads TGTGCCAGCGGGACTAGCGGGGTCTACAATGAGCAGTTCTTC.

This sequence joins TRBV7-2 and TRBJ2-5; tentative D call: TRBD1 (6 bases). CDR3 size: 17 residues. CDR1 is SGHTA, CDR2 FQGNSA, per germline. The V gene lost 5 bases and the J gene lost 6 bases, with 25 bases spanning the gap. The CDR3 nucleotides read TGTGCCAGCAGCCGCTCAACGGTGGGGGCCTCTGTCCAGACCCAGTACTTC. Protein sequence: CASSRSTVGASVQTQYF.